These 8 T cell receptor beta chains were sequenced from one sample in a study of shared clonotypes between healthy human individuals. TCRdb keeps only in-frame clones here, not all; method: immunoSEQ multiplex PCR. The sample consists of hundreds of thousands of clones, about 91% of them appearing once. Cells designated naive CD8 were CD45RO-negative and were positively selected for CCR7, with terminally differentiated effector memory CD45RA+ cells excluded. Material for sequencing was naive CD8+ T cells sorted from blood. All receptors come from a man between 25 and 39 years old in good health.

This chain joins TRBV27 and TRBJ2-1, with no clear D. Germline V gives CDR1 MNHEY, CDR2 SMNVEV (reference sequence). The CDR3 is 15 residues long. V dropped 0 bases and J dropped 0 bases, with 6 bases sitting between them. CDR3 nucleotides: TGTGCCAGCAGTTTATCGACGACCTCCTACAATGAGCAGTTCTTC. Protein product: CASSLSTTSYNEQFF.

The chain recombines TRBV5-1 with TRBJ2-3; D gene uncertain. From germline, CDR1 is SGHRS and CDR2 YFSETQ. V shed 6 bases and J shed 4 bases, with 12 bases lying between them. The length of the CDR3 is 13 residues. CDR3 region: CASTALFSDTQYF. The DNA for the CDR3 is TGCGCCAGCACCGCCCTTTTTTCAGATACGCAGTATTTT.

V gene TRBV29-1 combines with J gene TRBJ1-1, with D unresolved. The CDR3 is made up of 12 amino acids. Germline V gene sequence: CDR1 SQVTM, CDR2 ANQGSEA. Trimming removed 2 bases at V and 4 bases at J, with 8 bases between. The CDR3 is CSVEMGGTEAFF. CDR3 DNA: TGCAGCGTTGAAATGGGAGGCACTGAAGCTTTCTTT.

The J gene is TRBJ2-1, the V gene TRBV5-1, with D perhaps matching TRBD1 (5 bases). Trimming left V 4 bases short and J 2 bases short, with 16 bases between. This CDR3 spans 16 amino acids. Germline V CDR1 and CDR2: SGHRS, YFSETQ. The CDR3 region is CASSVRQPGPYNEQFF. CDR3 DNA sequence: TGCGCCAGCAGCGTAAGACAGCCAGGTCCCTACAATGAGCAGTTCTTC.

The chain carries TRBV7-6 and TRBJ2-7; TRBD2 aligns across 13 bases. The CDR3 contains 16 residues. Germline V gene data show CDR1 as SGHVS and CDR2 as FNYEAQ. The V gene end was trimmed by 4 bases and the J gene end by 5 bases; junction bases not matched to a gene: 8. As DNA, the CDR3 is TGTGCCAGCAGCTCCGGACTAGCGGGAGATCTGGACGAGCAGTACTTC. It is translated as CASSSGLAGDLDEQYF.

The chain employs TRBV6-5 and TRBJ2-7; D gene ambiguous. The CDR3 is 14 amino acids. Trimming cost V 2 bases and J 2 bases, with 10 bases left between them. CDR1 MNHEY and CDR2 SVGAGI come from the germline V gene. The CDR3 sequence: CASSYRQSPYEQYF. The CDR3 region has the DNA TGTGCCAGCAGTTACCGACAATCCCCCTACGAGCAGTACTTC.

CDR3 region: CASSLKGVGDEQFF. CDR3 bases: TGCGCCAGCAGCTTGAAAGGGGTCGGGGATGAGCAGTTCTTC. V is TRBV5-1 and J is TRBJ2-1, with D perhaps TRBD1 or TRBD2 (5 bases each). Germline V CDR1 and CDR2: SGHRS, YFSETQ. V lost 1 base to trimming and J lost 8 bases, with 13 bases between them. The length of the CDR3 is 14 residues.

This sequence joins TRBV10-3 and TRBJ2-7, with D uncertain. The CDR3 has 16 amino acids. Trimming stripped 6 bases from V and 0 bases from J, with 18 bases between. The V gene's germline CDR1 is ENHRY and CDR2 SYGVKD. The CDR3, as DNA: TGTGCCATCAGGGACCTGTCGGGTAGGAACTCCTACGAGCAGTACTTC. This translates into CAIRDLSGRNSYEQYF.